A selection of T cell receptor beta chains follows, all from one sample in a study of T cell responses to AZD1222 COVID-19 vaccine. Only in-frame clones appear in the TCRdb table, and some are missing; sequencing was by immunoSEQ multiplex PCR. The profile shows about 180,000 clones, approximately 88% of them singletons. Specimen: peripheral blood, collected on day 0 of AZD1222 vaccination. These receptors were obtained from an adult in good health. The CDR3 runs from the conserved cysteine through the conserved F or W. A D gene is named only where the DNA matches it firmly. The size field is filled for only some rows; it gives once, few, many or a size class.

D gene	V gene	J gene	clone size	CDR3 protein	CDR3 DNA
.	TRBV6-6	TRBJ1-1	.	CASSYSSGAFF	TGTGCCAGCAGTTACTCGTCGGGTGCTTTCTTT
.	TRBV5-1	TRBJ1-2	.	CASSFPDRPNGYTF	TGCGCCAGCAGCTTTCCAGACAGACCCAATGGCTACACCTTC
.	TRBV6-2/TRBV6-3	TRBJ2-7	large	CASSYVGDPNEQYF	TGTGCCAGCAGTTATGTAGGGGACCCCAACGAGCAGTACTTC
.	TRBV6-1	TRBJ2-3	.	CASSEAAGAGTDTQYF	TGTGCCAGCAGTGAAGCAGCAGGGGCCGGCACAGATACGCAGTATTTT
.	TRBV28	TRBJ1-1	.	CASSSLRAAFF	TGTGCCAGCAGTTCTCTTAGAGCTGCTTTCTTT
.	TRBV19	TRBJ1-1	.	CASESRAHTEAFF	TGTGCCAGCGAGTCCAGGGCACACACTGAAGCTTTCTTT
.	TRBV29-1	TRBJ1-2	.	CSGAINPNEGYTF	TGCAGCGGAGCCATTAACCCCAATGAGGGCTACACCTTC
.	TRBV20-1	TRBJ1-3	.	CSASASPQGNTIYF	TGCAGTGCTAGTGCCAGCCCGCAGGGAAACACCATATATTTT
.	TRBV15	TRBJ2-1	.	CATSRFGGGTYNEQFF	TGTGCCACCAGCAGGTTTGGGGGCGGGACCTACAATGAGCAGTTCTTC
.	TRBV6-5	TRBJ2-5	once	CASSFGGPGETQYF	TGTGCCAGCAGTTTCGGGGGGCCTGGGGAGACCCAGTACTTC
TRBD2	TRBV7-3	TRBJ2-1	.	CASSLWTSSDEQFF	TGTGCCAGCAGCTTATGGACTAGCAGCGATGAGCAGTTCTTC
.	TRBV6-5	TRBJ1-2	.	CASWRGTANYGYTF	TGTGCCAGCTGGAGGGGTACAGCTAACTATGGCTACACCTTC
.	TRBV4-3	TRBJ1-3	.	CASSQDRGKGFSSGNTIYF	TGCGCCAGCAGCCAAGATCGGGGAAAGGGGTTTTCCTCTGGAAACACCATATATTTT
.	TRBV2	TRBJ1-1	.	CASRGVTEAFF	TGTGCCAGCAGGGGCGTTACTGAAGCTTTCTTT
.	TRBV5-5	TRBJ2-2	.	CASSFAWAIPNTGELFF	TGTGCCAGCAGCTTTGCGTGGGCAATCCCGAACACCGGGGAGCTGTTTTTT
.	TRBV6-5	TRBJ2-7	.	CASKHAGTEAYEQYF	TGTGCCAGCAAACACGCCGGGACCGAAGCCTACGAGCAGTACTTC
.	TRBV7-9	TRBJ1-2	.	CASSSQGLGNGYTF	TGTGCCAGCAGCTCGCAGGGGCTTGGGAATGGCTACACCTTC
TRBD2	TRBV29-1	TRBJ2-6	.	CSVFSGGLSGANVLTF	TGCAGCGTTTTTAGCGGGGGGCTCTCTGGGGCCAACGTCCTGACTTTC
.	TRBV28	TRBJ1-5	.	CASSFGGDSNQPQHF	TGTGCCAGCAGTTTCGGCGGTGATAGCAATCAGCCCCAGCATTTT
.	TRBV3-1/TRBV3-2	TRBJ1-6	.	CASSQRGSYNSPLHF	TGTGCCAGCAGCCAAAGAGGGTCCTATAATTCACCCCTCCACTTT
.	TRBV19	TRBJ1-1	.	CASSLDKARAFF	TGTGCCAGTAGTCTCGACAAAGCGCGAGCTTTCTTT
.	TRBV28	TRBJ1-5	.	CASSPDSGGQNQPQHF	TGTGCCAGCAGTCCCGACTCCGGGGGGCAGAATCAGCCCCAGCATTTT
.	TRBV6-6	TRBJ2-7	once	CASSYSLGRGDEQYF	TGTGCCAGCAGTTACTCCTTGGGCCGAGGCGACGAGCAGTACTTC
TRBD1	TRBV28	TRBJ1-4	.	CASSWAGTGLNEKLFF	TGTGCCAGCAGTTGGGCCGGGACAGGGTTGAATGAAAAACTGTTTTTT
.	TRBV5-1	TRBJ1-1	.	CASSMGLQNTEAFF	TGCGCCAGCAGCATGGGACTTCAGAACACTGAAGCTTTCTTT
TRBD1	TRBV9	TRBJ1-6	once	CASSSPAGTGWSPLHF	TGTGCCAGCAGCTCACCCGCCGGGACAGGGTGGTCACCCCTCCACTTT
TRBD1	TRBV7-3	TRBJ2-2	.	CASSLDRAGELFF	TGTGCCAGCAGCTTAGACAGGGCCGGGGAGCTGTTTTTT
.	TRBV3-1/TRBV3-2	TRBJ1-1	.	CASSQDRVNTEAFF	TGTGCCAGCAGCCAAGACAGGGTCAACACTGAAGCTTTCTTT
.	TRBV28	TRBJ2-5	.	CASTPLGGRGETQYF	TGTGCCAGCACCCCACTAGGAGGCCGGGGAGAGACCCAGTACTTC